A single sample gave rise to the 10 T cell receptor beta chains below, sequenced in a study of cytomegalovirus exposure and HLA in healthy donors. This PCR relied on a set of 60 Vbeta primers and 13 Jbeta primers. Measured with immunoSEQ multiplex PCR; TCRdb has only the in-frame clones, and not every one. The sample consists of 110,000 or so clones, around 77% of them appearing once. Source material: PBMCs. The source of these receptors is a man aged 35 to 55 in good health and CMV-seropositive.

This sequence joins TRBV9 and TRBJ2-1; D is undetermined. Trimming removed 0 bases from V and 0 bases from J, with 7 bases in between. The germline V gene encodes CDR1 SGDLS and CDR2 YYNGEE. CDR3 length: 15 residues. CDR3 sequence: CASSVEPTSYNEQFF. In DNA form, the CDR3 reads TGTGCCAGCAGCGTAGAGCCTACCTCCTACAATGAGCAGTTCTTC.

The chain carries TRBV11-1 and TRBJ1-6, with D unresolved. The CDR3 length is 15 residues. Germline CDR1 and CDR2: SGHAT and FQDESV (reference sequence). Trimming removed 1 base at V and 0 bases at J, with 4 bases between. The CDR3 DNA sequence: TGTGCCAGCAGCTTAGGGAGCTCCTATAATTCACCCCTCCACTTT. This sequence encodes CASSLGSSYNSPLHF.

The chain links TRBV7-3 to TRBJ2-3, with 9 positions matching TRBD2. After removal of 6 bases from V and 6 bases from J, the junction contained 7 bases not matched to a gene. Germline assignment: CDR1 SGHTA and CDR2 FQGTGA. This CDR3 contains 14 residues. This chain's CDR3 is CASSAGGGADTQYF. Here the CDR3 DNA reads TGTGCCAGCAGTGCTGGCGGGGGGGCCGATACGCAGTATTTT.

This chain uses TRBV7-2 with TRBJ2-2, with TRBD1 matching 9 bases. V dropped 1 base and J dropped 5; count of bases not matched to a gene: 8. In germline, CDR1 is SGHTA, CDR2 FQGNSA. The CDR3 is 17 residues long. CDR3 region: CASSLDPDRGYTGELFF. DNA of the CDR3: TGTGCCAGCAGCTTAGACCCTGACAGGGGGTATACCGGGGAGCTGTTTTTT.

The chain has TRBV18 and TRBJ1-1; D is unresolved. CDR1 is KGHSH and CDR2 is LQKENI in the germline V gene. Trimming took 3 bases from V and 6 from J, leaving 20 bases between them. The CDR3 extends over 16 amino acids. CDR3 sequence: CASSPSRGTFDSEAFF. For the CDR3, the DNA is TGTGCCAGCTCACCTTCCCGGGGAACGTTTGATTCTGAAGCTTTCTTT.

This chain uses TRBV20-1 with TRBJ1-2; D uncertain. Per germline, CDR1 DFQATT and CDR2 SNEGSKA (reference sequence). V was trimmed by 4 bases and J by 9 bases, leaving 9 bases between them. The CDR3 sequence is 10 residues long. The CDR3 sequence: CSAKRERYTF. The DNA for the CDR3 is TGCAGTGCTAAGCGGGAGCGCTACACCTTC.

Here the CDR3 DNA reads TGTGCCAGCAGCCCCCCTATAGCGGGGGGACAAGAGACCCAGTACTTC. It yields the protein CASSPPIAGGQETQYF. The J gene is TRBJ2-5, the V gene TRBV7-2; 10 bases align to TRBD2. Germline values: CDR1 SGHTA, CDR2 FQGNSA. CDR3 size: 16 residues. With 5 bases clipped from V and 2 bases from J, the junction kept 8 bases outside the gene matches. Drawing the rest from reference TRBV7-2 and TRBJ2-5, the complete variable domain is GAGVSQSPSNKVTEKGKDVELRCDPISGHTALYWYRQSLGQGLEFLIYFQGNSAPDKSGLPSDRFSAERTGGSVSTLTIQRTQQEDSAVYLCASSPPIAGGQETQYFGPGTRLLVL.

This sequence joins TRBV30 and TRBJ2-7; 9 bases are shared with TRBD1. V lost 0 bases and J lost 3; bases outside the gene matches: 3. The length of the CDR3 is 14 residues. The germline V gene encodes CDR1 GTSNPN and CDR2 SVGIG (reference sequence). The CDR3 is CAWSVQGAGYEQYF. In DNA form, the CDR3 reads TGTGCCTGGAGTGTACAGGGGGCTGGCTACGAGCAGTACTTC.

The J gene is TRBJ1-5, the V gene TRBV7-2, with a tentative D call TRBD1 (6 bases). The CDR3 length is 14 residues. The germline V and J ends were trimmed by 3 bases and 3 bases, with 9 bases remaining between them. Germline-derived CDR1 and CDR2 are SGHTA and FQGNSA. CDR3: CASSLDSYNQPQHF. The CDR3 DNA follows: TGTGCCAGCAGCTTGGACAGCTACAATCAGCCCCAGCATTTT. Drawing the rest from reference TRBV7-2 and TRBJ1-5, the complete variable domain is GAGVSQSPSNKVTEKGKDVELRCDPISGHTALYWYRQSLGQGLEFLIYFQGNSAPDKSGLPSDRFSAERTGGSVSTLTIQRTQQEDSAVYLCASSLDSYNQPQHFGDGTRLSIL.

The chain links TRBV10-3 to TRBJ2-7; 8 bases line up with TRBD1. V lost 8 bases to trimming and J lost 5 bases; unmatched junction nucleotides: 8. Germline assignment: CDR1 ENHRY and CDR2 SYGVKD. The CDR3 is 13 residues long. The CDR3 nucleotides read TGTGCCATCGGGTCCCTGACAGGGGACGAGCAGTACTTC. Amino acids: CAIGSLTGDEQYF.